The 4 T cell receptor beta chains in this list originate from one sample, sequenced in a study of Ad26.COV2.S vaccination and SARS-CoV-2 variants. Profiling relied on immunoSEQ multiplex PCR, and the TCRdb table lists in-frame clones only, not all of them. The sample consists of about 680,000 clones, approximately 88% of them appearing once. Documented treatment: around 19 received Ad26.COV2.S at low or high dose, single or two shots; about 5 received placebo; per-sample allocation not given. Sample collection was performed on day 63 after the first vaccine or placebo injection. This material consisted of peripheral blood, taken in a trial of Ad26.COV2.S vaccine versus placebo. These TCRs come from a person between 18 and 60 years old who received the Ad26.COV2.S COVID-19 vaccine or a placebo.

The J gene is TRBJ2-2, the V gene TRBV6-2 or TRBV6-3; the match to TRBD1 covers 7 bases. The germline gives CDR1 MNHEY, CDR2 SVGEGT. This CDR3 is 19 amino acids long. With V trimmed by 4 bases and J by 0 bases, 14 bases remained unmatched. CDR3 coding DNA: TGTGCCAGCAGTTCTCTTCAGGGGGAAGGGCCCTCGAACACCGGGGAGCTGTTTTTT. This sequence encodes CASSSLQGEGPSNTGELFF.

The chain recombines TRBV5-1 with TRBJ1-1, with 9 bases that match TRBD1. CDR3 length: 18 amino acids. Unmatched junction bases numbered 12, after V lost 2 bases and J lost 1 base. Germline lookup yields CDR1 SGHRS and CDR2 YFSETQ. The CDR3 region is CASSLGTGMKPTNTEAFF. CDR3 bases: TGCGCCAGCAGCTTAGGGACAGGGATGAAACCGACGAACACTGAAGCTTTCTTT. The full variable domain, completed using reference TRBV5-1 and TRBJ1-1, is KAGVTQTPRYLIKTRGQQVTLSCSPISGHRSVSWYQQTPGQGLQFLFEYFSETQRNKGNFPGRFSGRQFSNSRSEMNVSTLELGDSALYLCASSLGTGMKPTNTEAFFGQGTRLTVV.

The chain has TRBV5-8 and TRBJ2-7, with D possibly being TRBD2 (6 bases). CDR3 size: 13 residues. Germline CDR1 is SGHTS and CDR2 is YDEGEE. The V gene lost 6 bases and the J gene lost 2 bases, with 12 bases spanning the gap. The DNA of the CDR3 is TGTGCCAGCAACCCAGGAGGGACCTACGAGCAGTACTTC. As protein: CASNPGGTYEQYF.

The chain joins TRBV6-5 to TRBJ2-7, with a tentative D call TRBD1 (6 bases). The CDR3 is made up of 14 amino acids. The ends were cut back, 6 bases at V and 4 bases at J, with 16 bases in the middle. Germline CDR1 reads MNHEY; CDR2 reads SVGAGI. CDR3 loop: CASSNPTTGYEQYF. DNA for the CDR3: TGTGCCAGCAGCAACCCGACCACAGGGTACGAGCAGTACTTC.